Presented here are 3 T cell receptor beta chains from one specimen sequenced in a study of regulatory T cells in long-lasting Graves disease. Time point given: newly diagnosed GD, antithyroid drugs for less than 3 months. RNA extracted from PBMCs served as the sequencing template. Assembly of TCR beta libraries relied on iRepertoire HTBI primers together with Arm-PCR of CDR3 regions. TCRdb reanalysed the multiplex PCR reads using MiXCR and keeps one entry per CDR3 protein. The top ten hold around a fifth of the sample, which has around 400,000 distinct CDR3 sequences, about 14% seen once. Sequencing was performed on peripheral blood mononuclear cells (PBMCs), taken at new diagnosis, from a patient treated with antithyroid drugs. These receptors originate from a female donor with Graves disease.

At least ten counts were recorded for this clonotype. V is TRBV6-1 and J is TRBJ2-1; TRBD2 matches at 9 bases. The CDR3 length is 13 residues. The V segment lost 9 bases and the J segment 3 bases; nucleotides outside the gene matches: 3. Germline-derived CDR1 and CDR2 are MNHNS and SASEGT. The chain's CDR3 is CASKRGDYNEQFF. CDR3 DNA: TGTGCCAGTAAGCGGGGGGACTACAATGAGCAGTTCTTC.

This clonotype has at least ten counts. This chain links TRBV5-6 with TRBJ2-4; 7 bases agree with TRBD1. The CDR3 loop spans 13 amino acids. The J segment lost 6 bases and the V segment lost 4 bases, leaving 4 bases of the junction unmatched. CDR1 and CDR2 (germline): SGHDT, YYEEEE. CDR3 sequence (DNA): TGTGCCAGCAGCCCAGGGACAGCAAACATTCAGTACTTC. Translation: CASSPGTANIQYF.

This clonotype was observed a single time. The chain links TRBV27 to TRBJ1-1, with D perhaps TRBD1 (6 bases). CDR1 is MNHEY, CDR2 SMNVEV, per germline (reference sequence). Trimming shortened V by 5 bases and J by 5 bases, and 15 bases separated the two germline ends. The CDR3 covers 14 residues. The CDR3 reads CASSQSRGWTEAFF. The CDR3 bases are TGTGCCAGCAGTCAATCCAGGGGATGGACTGAAGCTTTCTTT.